Sequencing of this T cell receptor (beta chain) was carried out in a study of T cells after yellow fever vaccination. Study results and caveats: Subsequent booster samples again held most clones from primary vaccination (around 96% CD4, nearly 90% CD8).

The 5'RACE template-switching step produced TCR cDNA and added a universal primer site and UMIs. TCRdb used MiXCR to reprocess the 5' RACE reads, holding one entry per CDR3 protein. Among about 550,000 distinct CDR3 sequences listed, about a fifth were seen once. The table lists this clonotype with a few counts. The target antigen is unknown. The sequence derives from a man aged 25 to 40 who received the YFV17D yellow fever vaccine. Sequenced material: PBMCs, taken 15 days after the yellow fever booster vaccination.

The chain's CDR3 is CASRTGKQPYEQYF. In nucleotides, the CDR3 is TGTGCCAGCAGGACAGGGAAGCAACCCTACGAGCAGTACTTC. The chain has TRBV12-3 or TRBV12-4 and TRBJ2-7, with TRBD1 matching 7 bases. Trimming removed 6 bases from V and 2 bases from J; junction bases left unmatched: 7. CDR3 length: 14 amino acids.